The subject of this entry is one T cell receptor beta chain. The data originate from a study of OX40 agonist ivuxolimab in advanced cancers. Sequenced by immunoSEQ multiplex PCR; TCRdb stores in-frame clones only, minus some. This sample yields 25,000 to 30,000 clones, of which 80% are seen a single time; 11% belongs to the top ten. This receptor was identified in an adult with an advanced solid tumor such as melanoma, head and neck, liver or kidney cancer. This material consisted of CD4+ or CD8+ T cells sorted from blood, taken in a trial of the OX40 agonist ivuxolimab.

CDR3 sequence reads: CASSEQGARTDTQYF. CDR3 sequence (DNA): TGTGCCAGCAGTGAACAGGGGGCAAGGACAGATACGCAGTATTTT. This chain uses TRBV6-4 with TRBJ2-3; 9 positions agree with TRBD1. Germline V gene data show CDR1 as MRHNA and CDR2 as SNTAGT. J was trimmed by 3 bases and V by 3 bases; bases with no gene match: 4. The CDR3 loop spans 15 amino acids.